The T cell receptor beta chain described here comes from a study of blood T cell repertoires in COVID-19. Participants, roughly 18 to 90 years old, spanned 24 US areas. Categorization into cohorts depended on clinical history that participants reported. Symptom resolution, clearance, or two negative PCRs marked donors in Cohort 3 as recovered. This CDR3 is built from 15 residues. With 6 bases clipped from V and 7 bases from J, the junction kept 8 bases outside the gene matches. The germline V gene encodes CDR1 MNHEY and CDR2 SVGAGI. Clones were read by immunoSEQ multiplex PCR, and TCRdb kept only the in-frame ones, dropping some. The sample has fewer than 600,000 clones, 70% to 90% seen once.

This TCR was recovered from a woman in her thirties or forties who had recovered from COVID-19. The chain joins TRBV6-5 to TRBJ2-1, with TRBD2 identical over 11 bases. Sequencing input: PBMCs or T cells enriched from blood (not recorded which). The CDR3 DNA reads TGTGCCAGCAGGCCCCTAGCGGGAGGAGAAAATGAGCAGTTCTTC. Translated, it gives CASRPLAGGENEQFF.